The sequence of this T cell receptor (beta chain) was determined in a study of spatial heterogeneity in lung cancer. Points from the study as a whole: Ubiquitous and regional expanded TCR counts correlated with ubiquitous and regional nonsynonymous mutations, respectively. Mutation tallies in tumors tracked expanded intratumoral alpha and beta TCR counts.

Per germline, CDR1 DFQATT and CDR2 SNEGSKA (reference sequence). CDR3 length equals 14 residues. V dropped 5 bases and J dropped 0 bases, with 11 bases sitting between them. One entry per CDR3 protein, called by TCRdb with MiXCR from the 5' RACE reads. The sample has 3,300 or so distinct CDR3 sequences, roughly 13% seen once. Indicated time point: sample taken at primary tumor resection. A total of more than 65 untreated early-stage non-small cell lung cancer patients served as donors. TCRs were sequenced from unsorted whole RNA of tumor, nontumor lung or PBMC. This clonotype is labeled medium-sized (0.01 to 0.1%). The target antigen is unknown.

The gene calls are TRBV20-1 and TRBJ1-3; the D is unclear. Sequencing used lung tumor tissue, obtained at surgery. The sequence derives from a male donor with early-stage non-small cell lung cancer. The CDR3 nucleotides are TGCAGTGCTCTCGACGGGGACTCTGGAAACACCATATATTTT. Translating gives CSALDGDSGNTIYF.